This T cell receptor (beta chain) was found in a study of vaccination and CD4 T cells after COVID-19. The overall study: Convalescent cases consisted of six males and four females, of whom two were Hispanic.

The Oncomine TCR Beta short-read assay was applied to DNA of cultured CD4+ T cells. TCRdb called the PCR reads again in MiXCR, with one record for every CDR3 protein. The table has 20,000 to 25,000 distinct CDR3 sequences, about 50% seen once; the top ten hold around 5.5%. Notes on this clonotype: Its antigen remains unidentified.

Treatment defined: approximately 11-day PBMC culture with coronavirus spike peptide pools or control peptides (ViraFEST assay). Trimming took 6 bases from V and 4 from J; bases not matched to a gene: 4. Germline lookup yields CDR1 MNHEY and CDR2 SVGEGT. The CDR3 extends over 14 amino acids. Sequencing was performed on CD4+ T cells from blood, cultured in vitro. This clonotype was sampled from a human donor who had recovered from COVID-19. The chain has TRBV6-2 or TRBV6-3 and TRBJ2-3; the match to TRBD2 covers 10 bases. The CDR3 DNA is TGTGCCAGCAGCCGGGGACTAGCGCCAGATACGCAGTATTTT. This gives the protein CASSRGLAPDTQYF.